The entry that follows covers one T cell receptor beta chain sequence. The treatment was: oral pan-JAK inhibitor, 5-10 mg twice daily. The sample belongs to a study of CD8+ T cells in alopecia areata. Germline V gives CDR1 MNHEY, CDR2 SVGAGI. The CDR3 loop spans 16 amino acids. Trimming took off 0 bases at V and 0 bases at J, with 11 bases between the two ends. Extracted from the samples, RNA was reverse transcribed into cDNA to serve as the sequencing template. Clones were sequenced by immunoSEQ multiplex PCR, and TCRdb holds only the in-frame ones, with some missing. The data contain about 100,000 clones, 65% to 85% of them singletons.

This chain links TRBV6-5 with TRBJ1-1; D perhaps matches TRBD1 (6 bases). Sequences were derived from CD8+ T cells sorted from blood, sampled at week 24, from a patient treated with tofacitinib. This receptor was identified in a human donor with alopecia areata. The CDR3 DNA reads as TGTGCCAGCAGTTACTCCCGGACAGTAATGAACACTGAAGCTTTCTTT. This encodes CASSYSRTVMNTEAFF.